Listed here is a single T cell receptor beta chain. The data were taken from a study of T cells after yellow fever vaccination. V lost 4 bases and J lost 2, with 6 bases in between. The CDR3 sequence is 13 residues long. Looked up from germline, CDR1 is SGHTA and CDR2 is FQGNSA. TCRdb re-analysed the 5' RACE reads in MiXCR, keeping a single row per CDR3 protein. The sample has just under 600,000 distinct CDR3 sequences, roughly 14% seen once. Sequencing used PBMCs, obtained on the day of the yellow fever booster vaccination. The V gene is TRBV7-2, the J gene TRBJ2-1; D is uncertain. The receptor's source is a man aged 25 to 40 who received the YFV17D yellow fever vaccine. CDR3 residues: CASSSSPYNEQFF. DNA for the CDR3: TGTGCCAGCAGCTCGAGCCCCTACAATGAGCAGTTCTTC.